In its sample, the clone carrying this T cell receptor (beta chain) was seen many times. Amplification yielded TCR beta CDR3 regions, with RNA transcripts as the source. Researchers ran a first-round RT-PCR on the TCR CDR3 using the HTBI primer set. TCRdb fed the multiplex PCR reads into MiXCR, producing one record per CDR3 protein. In the table there are about 560,000 distinct CDR3 sequences, over 15% of which are singletons. The CDR3 length is 11 residues. Germline values: CDR1 GTSNPN, CDR2 SVGIG (reference sequence). Trimming removed 4 bases at V and 4 bases at J, with 7 bases between. The source of the sample is a study of T cells in Graves' hyperthyroidism and ophthalmopathy.

This receptor was identified in a woman aged 18-29 years with Graves' hyperthyroidism. V is TRBV30 and J is TRBJ1-1, with D unclear. The sample comprised blood. This chain's CDR3 is CAWIRTTEAFF. The CDR3 nucleotides are TGTGCCTGGATCAGGACCACTGAAGCTTTCTTT.